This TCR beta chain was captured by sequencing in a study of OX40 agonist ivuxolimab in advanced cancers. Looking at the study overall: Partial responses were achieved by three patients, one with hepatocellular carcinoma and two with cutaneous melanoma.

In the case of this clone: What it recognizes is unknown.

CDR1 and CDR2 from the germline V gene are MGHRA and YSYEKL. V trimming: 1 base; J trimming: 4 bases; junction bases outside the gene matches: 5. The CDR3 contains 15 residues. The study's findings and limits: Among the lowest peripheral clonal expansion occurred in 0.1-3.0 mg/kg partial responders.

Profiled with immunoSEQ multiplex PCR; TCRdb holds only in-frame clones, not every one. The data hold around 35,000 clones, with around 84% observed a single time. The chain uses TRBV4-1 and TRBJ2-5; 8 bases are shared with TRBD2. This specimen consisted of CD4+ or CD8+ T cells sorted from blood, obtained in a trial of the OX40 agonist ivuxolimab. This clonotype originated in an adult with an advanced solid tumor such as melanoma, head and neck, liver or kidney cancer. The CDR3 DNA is TGCGCCAGCAGCCAAGTGGACAGCGGGGGAGAGACCCAGTACTTC. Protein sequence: CASSQVDSGGETQYF.